This TCR beta chain comes out of a study of cytomegalovirus exposure and HLA in healthy donors. On this clone itself: Its antigen is currently unknown.

This PCR relied on a set of 60 Vbeta primers and 13 Jbeta primers. The table came from immunoSEQ multiplex PCR; TCRdb's copy has only in-frame clones and leaves some out. The sample consists of about 200,000 clones, over 65% of them appearing once. Healthy bone marrow donors formed the donor group. Points from the study as a whole: Rarity held for most TCR sequences, but there were some public TCRs that occurred in many donors. Analyses of presence and absence presupposed an approximately uniform sequencing depth across donors. Prediction of most subjects' HLA-A and HLA-B alleles by TCR beta sequences was reportedly accurate.

Sample: PBMCs. The TCR sequence derives from a woman under 40 in good health and CMV-seronegative.

This chain's CDR3 is CASSNRQGARETQYF. The CDR3 DNA follows: TGCGCCAGCAGCAACAGACAGGGGGCTCGTGAGACCCAGTACTTC. The genes are TRBV4-1 and TRBJ2-5, with 10 bases identical to TRBD1. This CDR3 contains 15 residues. Unmatched junction bases numbered 8, after V lost 5 bases and J lost 5 bases. Germline V gene lookup returns CDR1 MGHRA and CDR2 YSYEKL.